Following are 30 T cell receptor beta chains from one sample sequenced in a study of cytomegalovirus exposure and HLA in healthy donors. Primers: 60 Vbeta forward and 13 Jbeta reverse. Sequencing was performed with immunoSEQ multiplex PCR; in TCRdb, only in-frame clones are kept and a portion is missing. The table lists about 190,000 clones, about 86% of them singletons. Sequencing was performed on PBMCs. The source of these receptors is a woman between 25 and 40 years old in good health and CMV-seronegative.

V and J are TRBV7-8 and TRBJ1-1; 7 nucleotides agree with TRBD1. J gave up 1 base and V 2 bases, and 4 bases lay outside the gene matches. The CDR3 covers 15 residues. Germline V gives CDR1 SGHVS, CDR2 FQNEAQ. The CDR3 loop is CASSLFAGGNTEAFF. CDR3 bases: TGTGCCAGCAGCTTATTCGCAGGGGGGAACACTGAAGCTTTCTTT.

V usage is TRBV5-5 and J usage is TRBJ1-6, with 9 bases matching TRBD1. Unmatched junction bases numbered 11, after V lost 2 bases and J lost 8 bases. The germline V gene has CDR1 SGHKS and CDR2 YYEKEE (reference sequence). This CDR3 is 17 amino acids long. CDR3 sequence: CASSLIGQGIYDSPLHF. The CDR3 DNA sequence: TGTGCCAGCAGCTTAATAGGACAGGGGATTTACGATTCACCCCTCCACTTT.

V and J are TRBV7-2 and TRBJ2-5, with 8 bases aligning to TRBD2. The CDR3 covers 16 residues. CDR1 and CDR2 (germline): SGHTA, FQGNSA. Trimming removed 1 base from V and 5 bases from J; junction bases left unmatched: 9. Here the CDR3 reads CASSLERGRSGETQYF. The CDR3 nucleotides read TGTGCCAGCAGCTTAGAACGCGGGAGGTCCGGGGAGACCCAGTACTTC. Full variable domain (missing parts from reference TRBV7-2 and TRBJ2-5): GAGVSQSPSNKVTEKGKDVELRCDPISGHTALYWYRQSLGQGLEFLIYFQGNSAPDKSGLPSDRFSAERTGGSVSTLTIQRTQQEDSAVYLCASSLERGRSGETQYFGPGTRLLVL.

This chain uses TRBV19 with TRBJ1-1; D gene unclear. This CDR3 contains 15 residues. CDR1 and CDR2 from the germline V gene are LNHDA and SQIVND (reference sequence). V was pared by 4 bases and J by 1 base, with 13 bases between. The CDR3 is CASSNGFSTNTEAFF. The CDR3 bases are TGTGCCAGTAGTAACGGGTTTTCGACGAACACTGAAGCTTTCTTT.

The chain has TRBV19 and TRBJ2-7, with TRBD1 matching over 7 bases. J was trimmed by 6 bases and V by 3 bases; bases with no gene match: 8. The CDR3 is 14 amino acids. Germline V gene data show CDR1 as LNHDA and CDR2 as SQIVND (reference sequence). The CDR3 protein is CASSISYRGREQYF. CDR3 DNA sequence: TGTGCCAGTAGTATTTCCTACAGGGGCCGCGAGCAGTACTTC. Full variable domain (remainder filled in from reference TRBV19 and TRBJ2-7): DGGITQSPKYLFRKEGQNVTLSCEQNLNHDAMYWYRQDPGQGLRLIYYSQIVNDFQKGDIAEGYSVSREKKESFPLTVTSAQKNPTAFYLCASSISYRGREQYFGPGTRLTVT.

The chain joins TRBV19 to TRBJ1-3; maybe TRBD1 (6 bases). The germline V gene encodes CDR1 LNHDA and CDR2 SQIVND (reference sequence). The length of the CDR3 is 16 residues. Between the trimmed V and J ends, which lost 5 bases and 0 bases, there was a span of 14 bases. CDR3: CASSRPGGRSGNTIYF. In DNA form, the CDR3 reads TGTGCCAGTAGTCGCCCGGGGGGCCGCTCTGGAAACACCATATATTTT.

The chain joins TRBV28 to TRBJ1-5, with D uncertain. The CDR3 covers 17 residues. V lost 2 bases to trimming and J lost 1 base, with 15 bases between them. Germline V CDR1 and CDR2: MDHEN, SYDVKM. The CDR3 spells CASSLTLSAGSNQPQHF. The CDR3 bases are TGTGCCAGCAGTTTAACGCTTTCGGCGGGCAGCAATCAGCCCCAGCATTTT.

V is TRBV7-9 and J is TRBJ2-7; a weak D match, TRBD1 (6 bases). CDR3 length equals 15 residues. Deletions cut 5 bases from V and 4 bases from J, with 18 bases between. Germline V gives CDR1 SEHNR, CDR2 FQNEAQ (reference sequence). CDR3 sequence: CASSEDGTPNYEQYF. The CDR3 nucleotides read TGTGCCAGCAGCGAAGACGGGACACCTAATTACGAGCAGTACTTC.

This clone was observed once. The chain recombines TRBV5-5 with TRBJ2-1; the D gene is possibly TRBD2 (5 bases). The CDR3 is made up of 14 amino acids. Trimming took off 0 bases at V and 8 bases at J, with 12 bases between the two ends. CDR1 is SGHKS and CDR2 is YYEKEE in the germline V gene (reference sequence). CDR3 amino acids: CASSLEGSADEQFF. The DNA for the CDR3 is TGTGCCAGCAGCTTGGAGGGTAGCGCGGATGAGCAGTTCTTC.

The V and J genes are TRBV6-5 and TRBJ1-5; D not resolved. This CDR3 contains 15 residues. Germline lookup yields CDR1 MNHEY and CDR2 SVGAGI. Trimming removed 1 base from V and 0 bases from J, with 7 bases in between. CDR3 DNA: TGTGCCAGCAGTTACTTGCCCGGTAGCAATCAGCCCCAGCATTTT. This gives the protein CASSYLPGSNQPQHF.

The CDR3, as DNA: TGTGCCAGCAGTTTGGGGACAGCCAATGAGCAGTTCTTC. The encoded protein is CASSLGTANEQFF. The chain uses TRBV28 and TRBJ2-1; 7 bases line up with TRBD1. This CDR3 has 13 amino acids. V was pared by 3 bases and J by 6 bases, with 2 bases of the junction left unmatched. Germline lookup yields CDR1 MDHEN and CDR2 SYDVKM.

The chain has TRBV28 and TRBJ1-1; no definite D call. Trimming took off 6 bases at V and 0 bases at J, with 8 bases between the two ends. CDR3 length: 13 amino acids. The V gene's germline CDR1 is MDHEN and CDR2 SYDVKM. The CDR3 DNA reads TGTGCCAGCAGCGACACCTTGAACACTGAAGCTTTCTTT. Translating gives CASSDTLNTEAFF.

This sequence joins TRBV19 and TRBJ1-5; 10 positions match TRBD1. The germline V gene has CDR1 LNHDA and CDR2 SQIVND (reference sequence). J was trimmed by 5 bases and V by 8 bases; bases with no gene match: 9. The CDR3 length is 15 residues. CDR3 nucleotide sequence: TGTGCCAGTTCCACGGGACAGGGGTTGGATCAGCCCCAGCATTTT. Translation gives CASSTGQGLDQPQHF.

J is TRBJ2-2 and V is TRBV7-8, with TRBD2 identical over 15 bases. After removal of 5 bases from V and 5 bases from J, the junction contained 6 bases not matched to a gene. The germline V gene has CDR1 SGHVS and CDR2 FQNEAQ. The CDR3 covers 17 residues. The CDR3 here is CASSLGLAGGGTGELFF. DNA of the CDR3: TGTGCCAGCAGCCTGGGACTAGCGGGAGGAGGAACCGGGGAGCTGTTTTTT.

The chain joins TRBV28 to TRBJ1-2, with 8 positions matching TRBD1. The ends lost 4 bases at V and 8 bases at J; junction bases unmatched: 12. The germline V gene encodes CDR1 MDHEN and CDR2 SYDVKM. The CDR3 extends over 15 amino acids. This CDR3 reads CASSSPADRGKGYTF. The CDR3 nucleotides read TGTGCCAGCAGTTCTCCTGCCGACAGGGGTAAGGGCTACACCTTC.

This chain connects TRBV7-3 to TRBJ1-2; D unclear. This CDR3 is 12 amino acids long. Germline V gives CDR1 SGHTA, CDR2 FQGTGA. Trimming took off 2 bases at V and 7 bases at J, with 8 bases between the two ends. CDR3 region: CASSLDGVGYTF. In DNA, the CDR3 is TGTGCCAGCAGCTTAGACGGGGTTGGCTACACCTTC.

This chain links TRBV29-1 with TRBJ2-1; 12 nucleotides match TRBD2. V trimming: 7 bases; J trimming: 9 bases; junction bases outside the gene matches: 13. From germline, CDR1 is SQVTM and CDR2 ANQGSEA. There are 15 residues in the CDR3. CDR3 residues: CSALGLAGSMGEQFF. The CDR3 nucleotides are TGCAGCGCTCTGGGACTAGCGGGTTCCATGGGTGAGCAGTTCTTC.

The chain joins TRBV9 to TRBJ1-3, with 7 bases matching TRBD1. J was trimmed by 0 bases and V by 4 bases; bases with no gene match: 7. The CDR3 totals 16 residues. Germline V gene sequence: CDR1 SGDLS, CDR2 YYNGEE. Here the CDR3 reads CASSITGASSGNTIYF. CDR3 DNA sequence: TGTGCCAGCAGCATAACAGGGGCCTCCTCTGGAAACACCATATATTTT.

This chain connects TRBV4-3 to TRBJ2-1; 7 bases are a match to TRBD2. V was clipped by 1 base and J by 7 bases; unmatched bases: 16. In germline, CDR1 is LGHNA, CDR2 YSLEER. CDR3 length equals 18 residues. The CDR3, as DNA: TGCGCCAGCAGCCAAGTGTTCCTTACGGGACTAACCACTAATGAGCAGTTCTTC. Translation gives CASSQVFLTGLTTNEQFF.

CDR3 amino acids: CASSNRVGGNTGELFF. The CDR3 nucleotides read TGCGCCAGCAGCAACCGCGTTGGGGGCAACACCGGGGAGCTGTTTTTT. The chain is built from TRBV4-3 and TRBJ2-2; a possible D gene is TRBD1 (6 bases). Germline CDR1 reads LGHNA; CDR2 reads YSLEER. The CDR3 has 16 amino acids. V was trimmed by 5 bases and J by 2 bases, leaving 15 bases between them.

The V gene is TRBV7-2, the J gene TRBJ1-2; possible D gene TRBD1, 5 bases. The germline V gene has CDR1 SGHTA and CDR2 FQGNSA. The CDR3 contains 15 residues. V was pared by 1 base and J by 5 bases, with 14 bases between. The CDR3 DNA follows: TGTGCCAGCAGCTTAGAGGGGCCGGGGACTTATGGCTACACCTTC. Protein: CASSLEGPGTYGYTF.

The V and J genes are TRBV7-8 and TRBJ1-5; unclear D gene. V lost 1 base and J lost 4, with 11 bases in between. The germline V gene has CDR1 SGHVS and CDR2 FQNEAQ. CDR3 length equals 15 residues. CDR3 residues: CASSLVQAQNQPQHF. CDR3 nucleotides: TGTGCCAGCAGCTTAGTGCAGGCCCAAAATCAGCCCCAGCATTTT.

About this clone itself: One junction end does not reproduce the germline sequence, and a read error may be involved. The rearrangement joins TRBV2 to TRBJ2-7, with 9 bases aligning to TRBD1. Germline V gene lookup returns CDR1 SNHLY and CDR2 FYNNEI. This CDR3 spans 12 amino acids. CDR3 amino acids: CASSGDRGEKDF. In DNA, the CDR3 is TGTGCCAGCAGTGGAGACAGGGGGGAGAAAGACTTC.

The chain combines TRBV30 with TRBJ2-2; the match to TRBD2 covers 13 bases. CDR3 length: 16 amino acids. V lost 1 base, J lost 6 bases, and 5 bases stayed unmatched. Per germline, CDR1 GTSNPN and CDR2 SVGIG (reference sequence). CDR3 sequence (DNA): TGTGCCTGGAGTGCAGGGACTAGCGGGGTCGCCGGGGAGCTGTTTTTT. Translating gives CAWSAGTSGVAGELFF.

The chain recombines TRBV5-1 with TRBJ2-3; 8 bases line up with TRBD2. V lost 4 bases and J lost 2; bases outside the gene matches: 15. Germline V lookup: CDR1 SGHRS, CDR2 YFSETQ. The CDR3 is made up of 18 amino acids. CDR3 amino acids: CASSRQLTGTSPTDTQYF. CDR3 nucleotides: TGCGCCAGCAGCCGGCAACTTACCGGGACTAGTCCCACAGATACGCAGTATTTT. Full variable domain (outside the CDR3, taken from reference TRBV5-1 and TRBJ2-3): KAGVTQTPRYLIKTRGQQVTLSCSPISGHRSVSWYQQTPGQGLQFLFEYFSETQRNKGNFPGRFSGRQFSNSRSEMNVSTLELGDSALYLCASSRQLTGTSPTDTQYFGPGTRLTVL.

About this clone: A junction end diverges from the germline sequence, so it may reflect a read error. V and J are TRBV7-9 and TRBJ1-2, with D unclear. This CDR3 comprises 11 residues. Germline CDR1 SEHNR, CDR2 FQNEAQ (reference sequence). CDR3 residues: CSSATLYGYTF. The CDR3, as DNA: TGTTCCAGCGCGACTCTCTATGGCTACACCTTC. The variable domain in full, completed from reference TRBV7-9 and TRBJ1-2, reads DTGVSQNPRHKITKRGQNVTFRCDPISEHNRLYWYRQTLGQGPEFLTYFQNEAQLEKSRLLSDRFSAERPKGSFSTLEIQRTEQGDSAMYLCSSATLYGYTFGSGTRLTVV.

This sequence joins TRBV19 and TRBJ1-1, with 8 positions matching TRBD1. Germline V CDR1 and CDR2: LNHDA, SQIVND (reference sequence). V lost 3 bases and J lost 0; bases outside the gene matches: 3. This CDR3 has 15 amino acids. CDR3 DNA: TGTGCCAGTAGTATCAGGGGGCTTTTGAACACTGAAGCTTTCTTT. It translates to CASSIRGLLNTEAFF.

This clone appeared once. The chain uses TRBV28 and TRBJ1-5; a possible D gene is TRBD1 (5 bases). CDR3 length: 15 residues. The ends were cut back, 7 bases at V and 0 bases at J, with 13 bases in the middle. Per the germline V gene, CDR1 is MDHEN and CDR2 is SYDVKM. DNA of the CDR3: TGTGCCAGCATCCCATCGGGGGATAGCAATCAGCCCCAGCATTTT. Protein: CASIPSGDSNQPQHF.

The chain joins TRBV14 to TRBJ2-2; a weak D match, TRBD1 (6 bases). Trimming removed 6 bases at V and 1 base at J, with 15 bases between. Germline CDR1 is SGHDN and CDR2 is FVKESK. The CDR3 length is 16 residues. CDR3 amino acids: CASSNQRQVNTGELFF. The CDR3 nucleotides are TGTGCCAGCAGTAACCAGAGACAGGTGAACACCGGGGAGCTGTTTTTT.

The chain uses TRBV4-3 and TRBJ1-2; D is uncertain. The CDR3 runs 16 residues. Trimming stripped 1 base from V and 5 bases from J, with 17 bases between. Germline CDR1 and CDR2: LGHNA and YSLEER. The CDR3: CASSQVLGSVGYGYTF. The CDR3 DNA reads as TGCGCCAGCAGCCAAGTGTTGGGGAGCGTCGGGTATGGCTACACCTTC.